A single sample is the source of the 12 T cell receptor beta chains below, sequenced in a study of early stage breast cancer tumors. The table came from immunoSEQ multiplex PCR; TCRdb's copy has only in-frame clones and leaves some out. The table shows a few thousand clones, with around 60% occurring only once. The sample consisted of breast tumor tissue. The receptors were gathered from a person aged 45-60 years with breast cancer.

In its sample, this clone is medium-sized. V and J are TRBV28 and TRBJ2-7; possible D gene TRBD1, 6 bases. V dropped 2 bases and J dropped 3 bases, with 20 bases sitting between them. Germline V gene lookup returns CDR1 MDHEN and CDR2 SYDVKM. The CDR3 spans 17 residues. CDR3: CASSLGSLDSGLYEQYF. The DNA of the CDR3 is TGTGCCAGCAGTTTAGGGTCTTTGGACAGCGGACTCTACGAGCAGTACTTC.

The J gene is TRBJ2-7, the V gene TRBV11-3; maybe TRBD2 (5 bases). The CDR3 is 12 amino acids. Looked up from germline, CDR1 is SGHNT and CDR2 is YENEEA. The V and J ends lost 5 bases and 5 bases respectively, with 10 bases between them. CDR3 protein: CASSLTGDEQYF. The CDR3 DNA sequence: TGTGCCAGCAGCCTTACCGGGGACGAGCAGTACTTC.

The table lists this clone with a few counts. The chain employs TRBV7-2 and TRBJ2-7; weak D call: TRBD1 (6 bases). The CDR3 length is 16 residues. V was cut by 5 bases and J by 6 bases, with 23 bases left in between. The germline gives CDR1 SGHTA, CDR2 FQGNSA. The CDR3 region is CASSAMSTGSLGEQYF. The CDR3 DNA follows: TGTGCCAGCAGCGCGATGTCGACAGGTTCCCTGGGCGAGCAGTACTTC.

This clone was counted a few times. CDR3 amino acids: CASSQDPGSGETQYF. The CDR3 coding sequence is TGTGCCAGCAGCCAAGATCCCGGGAGTGGGGAGACCCAGTACTTC. The J gene is TRBJ2-5, the V gene TRBV4-2; tentatively, D is TRBD2 (6 bases). The length of the CDR3 is 15 residues. The germline CDR1 and CDR2 sequences are LGHNA and YNFKEQ. V dropped 0 bases and J dropped 5 bases, with 13 bases sitting between them.

The J gene is TRBJ2-3, the V gene TRBV6-4; 12 nucleotides align to TRBD1. V was clipped by 0 bases and J by 4 bases; unmatched bases: 2. Germline V CDR1 and CDR2: MRHNA, SNTAGT. The CDR3 spans 16 residues. The DNA for the CDR3 is TGTGCCAGCAGTGACTCGGGGACAGGGGGCGCAGATACGCAGTATTTT. Protein: CASSDSGTGGADTQYF.

The rearrangement links TRBV7-9 to TRBJ2-7, with D possibly TRBD2 on 5 matching bases. The length of the CDR3 is 13 residues. Germline CDR1 reads SEHNR; CDR2 reads FQNEAQ (reference sequence). The V end was cut by 2 bases, the J end by 5 bases, with 10 bases between. CDR3 coding DNA: TGTGCCAGCAGCTTATCCCGGACTCACGAGCAGTACTTC. Translated: CASSLSRTHEQYF.

The chain's CDR3 is CASRLILAGDGANVLTF. The DNA for the CDR3 is TGCGCCAGCAGATTAATACTAGCAGGGGATGGGGCCAACGTCCTGACTTTC. The V call is TRBV5-1, the J call TRBJ2-6, with D tentatively TRBD1 or TRBD2 (6 bases each). Trimming took off 5 bases at V and 3 bases at J, with 18 bases between the two ends. Germline assignment: CDR1 SGHRS and CDR2 YFSETQ. The CDR3 totals 17 residues.

The V call is TRBV4-3, the J call TRBJ1-5; D unclear. Germline V gene data show CDR1 as LGHNA and CDR2 as YSLEER. Trimming removed 0 bases at V and 2 bases at J, with 8 bases between. This CDR3 region has 15 residues. This chain's CDR3 is CASSQDIWGNQPQHF. CDR3 sequence (DNA): TGCGCCAGCAGCCAAGACATTTGGGGCAATCAGCCCCAGCATTTT.

The rearrangement joins TRBV4-2 to TRBJ1-2, with TRBD1 matching over 8 bases. CDR3 length: 15 residues. The J segment lost 2 bases and the V segment lost 4 bases, leaving 6 bases of the junction unmatched. From germline, CDR1 is LGHNA and CDR2 YNFKEQ. CDR3 sequence: CASSLPGQENYGYTF. CDR3 sequence (DNA): TGTGCCAGCAGCCTCCCGGGACAGGAGAACTATGGCTACACCTTC.

This clone was observed a handful of times. The V call is TRBV18, the J call TRBJ1-1; 10 bases fit TRBD1. The CDR3 spans 15 residues. Germline-derived CDR1 and CDR2 are KGHSH and LQKENI. Trimming cost V 3 bases and J 4 bases; bases outside gene matches: 5. Here the CDR3 DNA reads TGTGCCAGCTCACCGCCAGGACAGGGGGGCACTGAAGCTTTCTTT. It yields the protein CASSPPGQGGTEAFF.

This chain connects TRBV5-6 to TRBJ2-7; TRBD1 matches 10 bases. This CDR3 spans 15 amino acids. Trimming cost V 1 base and J 6 bases; bases outside gene matches: 7. Germline CDR1 and CDR2: SGHDT and YYEEEE. The CDR3 sequence: CASSLQGQGYGEQYF. DNA for the CDR3: TGTGCCAGCAGCTTGCAGGGACAGGGGTATGGCGAGCAGTACTTC. The full variable domain, in which reference TRBV5-6 and TRBJ2-7 provide the parts outside the CDR3, is DAGVTQSPTHLIKTRGQQVTLRCSPKSGHDTVSWYQQALGQGPQFIFQYYEEEERQRGNFPDRFSGHQFPNYSSELNVNALLLGDSALYLCASSLQGQGYGEQYFGPGTRLTVT.

V is TRBV7-9 and J is TRBJ1-5; D unclear. The CDR3 contains 15 residues. Trimming stripped 1 base from V and 7 bases from J, with 14 bases between. The germline CDR1 and CDR2 sequences are SEHNR and FQNEAQ (reference sequence). In DNA form, the CDR3 reads TGTGCCAGCAGCTTAGGTCGGAGACCGGGACAGCCCCAGCATTTT. Its translation is CASSLGRRPGQPQHF.